Below are 6 T cell receptor beta chains sequenced from a single sample in a study of cytomegalovirus exposure and HLA in healthy donors. Only in-frame clones appear in the TCRdb table, and some are missing; sequencing was by immunoSEQ multiplex PCR. The sample has tens of thousands of clones, more than 75% seen once. The source material was PBMCs. These TCRs come from a man aged 18 to 29 in good health and CMV-seronegative.

The chain recombines TRBV6-6 with TRBJ2-1; D call uncertain. Trimming removed 5 bases from V and 7 bases from J, with 12 bases in between. This CDR3 is 13 amino acids long. CDR1 is MNHNY and CDR2 is SVGAGI in the germline V gene (reference sequence). The CDR3 nucleotides read TGTGCCAGCAGTCTGACTGAGAAGAATGAGCAGTTCTTC. It encodes CASSLTEKNEQFF.

The V call is TRBV7-2, the J call TRBJ1-5; D possibly corresponds to TRBD1 (5 bases). The CDR3 runs to 14 residues. Trimming stripped 5 bases from V and 3 bases from J, with 11 bases between. Per germline, CDR1 SGHTA and CDR2 FQGNSA. The CDR3 is CASSTGNFNQPQHF. The DNA for the CDR3 is TGTGCCAGCAGCACAGGAAACTTCAATCAGCCCCAGCATTTT.

The V and J genes are TRBV2 and TRBJ2-1; TRBD1 matches at 9 bases. The V gene end was trimmed by 6 bases and the J gene end by 3 bases; junction bases not matched to a gene: 6. The CDR3 extends over 15 amino acids. Germline loops: CDR1 SNHLY, CDR2 FYNNEI. This CDR3 reads CASSADRGNYNEQFF. CDR3 DNA: TGTGCCAGCAGCGCGGACAGGGGCAACTACAATGAGCAGTTCTTC.

This clone was found a few times. V gene TRBV4-1 combines with J gene TRBJ2-5, with TRBD1 matching over 7 bases. Germline CDR1 is MGHRA and CDR2 is YSYEKL. J was trimmed by 4 bases and V by 5 bases; bases with no gene match: 10. The CDR3 is 15 amino acids. The DNA of the CDR3 is TGCGCCAGCAGCATCGGTAAGACAGGGAGAGAGACCCAGTACTTC. Its protein product is CASSIGKTGRETQYF.

The chain is built from TRBV5-1 and TRBJ1-2; D is perhaps TRBD1 (6 bases). Germline values: CDR1 SGHRS, CDR2 YFSETQ. The CDR3 is made up of 14 amino acids. The V and J ends lost 4 bases and 6 bases respectively, with 16 bases between them. CDR3 sequence: CASSHVIRQDGYTF. In nucleotides, the CDR3 is TGCGCCAGCAGCCACGTTATCCGACAGGATGGCTACACCTTC.

The table lists this clone with a few counts. This chain joins TRBV5-1 and TRBJ2-7; 12 bases fit TRBD2. V lost 3 bases, J lost 6 bases, and 19 bases stayed unmatched. The CDR3 length is 19 residues. Germline CDR1 reads SGHRS; CDR2 reads YFSETQ. For the CDR3, the DNA is TGCGCCAGCAGCTGGATAACTAGCGGGAGGCCCAGGGTCTCTACCGAGCAGTACTTC. Translated, it gives CASSWITSGRPRVSTEQYF.